The next 25 T cell receptor beta chains were all read from a single sample in a study of Graves' ophthalmopathy and Graves' hyperthyroidism. Scientists amplified the TCR beta CDR3 regions from RNA transcripts. After a first-round RT-PCR with HTBI primers, a second-round multiplex PCR was run. TCRdb ran MiXCR on the multiplex PCR reads and lists one entry per CDR3 protein. The sample includes roughly 1.1 million distinct CDR3 sequences, about 36% of them seen just once. The sequencing input was peripheral blood or thyroid tissue (not recorded which). All receptors derive from an adult man with Graves' hyperthyroidism.

The chain employs TRBV20-1 and TRBJ1-1; D possibly corresponds to TRBD1 (6 bases). The CDR3 extends over 14 amino acids. The germline CDR1 and CDR2 sequences are DFQATT and SNEGSKA (reference sequence). Trimming took off 6 bases at V and 4 bases at J, with 18 bases between the two ends. The CDR3 sequence is CSAGTQGVSTEAFF. DNA of the CDR3: TGCAGTGCCGGGACACAGGGTGTGAGCACTGAAGCTTTCTTT.

This chain joins TRBV25-1 and TRBJ2-2, with TRBD1 matching over 7 bases. The J segment lost 2 bases and the V segment lost 6 bases, leaving 12 bases of the junction unmatched. This CDR3 is 17 amino acids long. From germline, CDR1 is MGHDK and CDR2 SYGVNS. The CDR3: CASSQGQKISNTGELFF. The CDR3 coding sequence is TGTGCCAGCAGCCAGGGACAGAAGATTAGCAACACCGGGGAGCTGTTTTTT.

This clonotype was recorded many times. J is TRBJ2-7 and V is TRBV5-1; maybe TRBD2 (5 bases). The germline V and J ends were trimmed by 0 bases and 3 bases, with 13 bases remaining between them. CDR1 is SGHRS and CDR2 is YFSETQ in the germline V gene. The CDR3 sequence is 15 residues long. The CDR3 DNA reads TGCGCCAGCAGCTTGGAAGAGAGGGAACTCTACGAGCAGTACTTC. It encodes CASSLEERELYEQYF.

Only a few counts were recorded for this clonotype. Lacking the conserved final phenylalanine or tryptophan, this CDR3 likely reflects a read error. It is unclear where the CDR3 begins or ends on the DNA, so no DNA is shown, and the CDR3 is as TCRdb lists it. The chain uses TRBV29-1 and TRBJ1-1; the D call of TRBD1 is as the table states it, not checked on the DNA. The CDR3 spans 12 amino acids, including both terminal residues. From germline, CDR1 is SQVTM and CDR2 ANQGSEA. The CDR3 loop is CSVEGGTGLGKL.

The table lists this clonotype with a few counts. V and J are TRBV9 and TRBJ1-3, with 8 bases that match TRBD1. Trimming at V came to 5 bases and at J to 0 bases, leaving 4 bases not matched to a gene. In germline, CDR1 is SGDLS, CDR2 YYNGEE. This CDR3 comprises 15 residues. The CDR3 here is CASRSTGGSGNTIYF. DNA for the CDR3: TGTGCCAGCAGATCAACAGGGGGCTCTGGAAACACCATATATTTT.

With regard to this clonotype: The CDR3 does not close with the conserved phenylalanine or tryptophan, likely indicating a read error. No DNA is shown, since the ends of the CDR3 on it are uncertain; the CDR3 is the one TCRdb lists. V is TRBV10-3 and J is TRBJ2-5. 9 amino acids form the CDR3, both terminal residues included. Germline CDR1 ENHRY, CDR2 SYGVKD. This chain's CDR3 is CAMAGTQNT.

This clonotype was counted at least ten times. The CDR3 DNA sequence: TGTGCCAGCAGCCCCTTAGGGGAGGGGTGGAATCAGCCCCAGCATTTT. This translates into CASSPLGEGWNQPQHF. This chain joins TRBV7-9 and TRBJ1-5, with TRBD1 as a possible D gene (5 bases). The germline V and J ends were trimmed by 5 bases and 4 bases, with 18 bases remaining between them. Per germline, CDR1 SEHNR and CDR2 FQNEAQ (reference sequence). The CDR3 extends over 16 amino acids.

The table lists this clonotype with many counts. The chain couples TRBV11-2 to TRBJ2-5, with 13 bases lining up with TRBD2. The V gene end was trimmed by 5 bases and the J gene end by 5 bases; junction bases not matched to a gene: 8. This CDR3 has 16 amino acids. CDR1 and CDR2 from the germline V gene are SGHAT and FQNNGV. CDR3: CASSDRLAGGSETQYF. The CDR3 DNA reads TGTGCCAGCAGCGACAGACTAGCGGGGGGCTCTGAGACCCAGTACTTC.

This chain joins TRBV10-3 and TRBJ2-5; D remains ambiguous. V was clipped by 3 bases and J by 9 bases, with 17 bases between them. In germline, CDR1 is ENHRY, CDR2 SYGVKD. The CDR3 totals 14 residues. The CDR3 region is CAISERVRNQPQYF. The CDR3 region has the DNA TGTGCCATCAGTGAAAGAGTACGCAATCAGCCCCAGTACTTC.

This clonotype appeared many times. The chain is built from TRBV10-3 and TRBJ1-5; tentatively, D is TRBD1 (6 bases). This CDR3 contains 16 residues. CDR1 is ENHRY, CDR2 SYGVKD, per germline. The V end was cut by 0 bases, the J end by 6 bases, with 15 bases between. CDR3 in amino acids: CAISESSGGGGQPQHF. CDR3 DNA sequence: TGTGCCATCAGTGAGTCGAGTGGGGGCGGCGGTCAGCCCCAGCATTTT.

The chain is built from TRBV12-3 or TRBV12-4 and TRBJ1-3; TRBD1 is a possible D gene (6 bases). This CDR3 region has 13 residues. Deletions cut 10 bases from V and 1 base from J, with 11 bases between. CDR3 in amino acids: CATDRGSGNTIYF. CDR3 in DNA: TGTGCCACCGATAGGGGGTCTGGAAACACCATATATTTT.

The rearrangement links TRBV13 to TRBJ2-3; the D gene is possibly TRBD1 (6 bases). The length of the CDR3 is 13 residues. V gave up 5 bases and J gave up 6 bases, with 12 bases separating them. Germline V lookup: CDR1 PRHDT, CDR2 FYEKMQ (reference sequence). Here the CDR3 reads CASSPRQADTQYF. The CDR3 nucleotides are TGTGCCAGCAGCCCACGACAGGCGGATACGCAGTATTTT.

Only a few counts were recorded for this clonotype. The germline gene is not matched at one end of the junction; a read error may be the cause. This chain links TRBV10-3 with TRBJ1-6, with 8 bases lining up with TRBD1. Germline CDR1 is ENHRY and CDR2 is SYGVKD. CDR3 length: 17 amino acids. The CDR3 region has the DNA TGTGCCAGCAGTGAGTTTCTCGGACAGGGTTTAAATTCACCCCTCCACTTT. This sequence encodes CASSEFLGQGLNSPLHF.

This clonotype has ten or more counts. The rearrangement uses TRBV10-3 and TRBJ1-1; D possibly corresponds to TRBD1 (5 bases). V was clipped by 2 bases and J by 0 bases, with 10 bases between them. Germline V gene sequence: CDR1 ENHRY, CDR2 SYGVKD. The CDR3 totals 15 residues. Here the CDR3 reads CAISEQGHVNTEAFF. The CDR3 DNA reads as TGTGCCATCAGTGAGCAAGGACACGTGAACACTGAAGCTTTCTTT.

This chain uses TRBV25-1 with TRBJ2-7, with TRBD2 matching 7 bases. CDR1 is MGHDK and CDR2 is SYGVNS in the germline V gene. Trimming took 6 bases from V and 0 from J; bases not matched to a gene: 8. This CDR3 spans 15 amino acids. The CDR3 DNA reads TGTGCCAGCAGCGTTGGGGGGGTCCTCTCCTACGAGCAGTACTTC. This gives the protein CASSVGGVLSYEQYF.

This clonotype has more than one count but fewer than ten. V is TRBV15 and J is TRBJ2-5, with D possibly being TRBD2 (5 bases). CDR3 size: 14 residues. CDR1 is LNHNV and CDR2 is YYDKDF in the germline V gene (reference sequence). V shed 6 bases and J shed 1 base, with 12 bases lying between them. Here the CDR3 reads CATREGSRQETQYF. CDR3 in DNA: TGTGCCACCAGAGAGGGATCCCGCCAAGAGACCCAGTACTTC.

As regards this clonotype: Compared with germline, one end of the junction differs, possibly owing to a read error. The rearrangement links TRBV7-2 to TRBJ2-7, with a tentative D call TRBD2 (5 bases). CDR3 length: 12 residues. Germline V gene data show CDR1 as SGHTA and CDR2 as FQGNSA. The CDR3 is CANSSGIYEQYF. The DNA for the CDR3 is TGTGCCAACAGCTCCGGGATCTACGAGCAGTACTTC.

This clonotype appeared a few times. The chain links TRBV19 to TRBJ1-5; no firm D call. The CDR3 sequence is 12 residues long. The V end was cut by 4 bases, the J end by 6 bases, with 7 bases between. The germline gives CDR1 LNHDA, CDR2 SQIVND (reference sequence). In DNA form, the CDR3 reads TGTGCCAGTAGTACTACAGTTCAGCCCCAGCATTTT. As protein: CASSTTVQPQHF.

The rearrangement links TRBV9 to TRBJ2-7; no firm D call. Trimming removed 9 bases from V and 3 bases from J, with 13 bases in between. The germline CDR1 and CDR2 sequences are SGDLS and YYNGEE. The CDR3 is made up of 12 amino acids. The CDR3 DNA follows: TGTGCCATCAGTGGATGGGACTACGAGCAGTACTTC. Encoded protein: CAISGWDYEQYF.

V usage is TRBV15 and J usage is TRBJ2-7, with 9 nucleotides matching TRBD1. Looked up from germline, CDR1 is LNHNV and CDR2 is YYDKDF (reference sequence). V lost 5 bases, J lost 3 bases, and 14 bases stayed unmatched. CDR3 length: 17 amino acids. This CDR3 reads CATSGVRTQGQGYEQYF. DNA for the CDR3: TGTGCCACCAGCGGAGTGCGGACCCAGGGACAGGGCTACGAGCAGTACTTC. The variable domain in full, with the rest retrieved from reference TRBV15 and TRBJ2-7, is DAMVIQNPRYQVTQFGKPVTLSCSQTLNHNVMYWYQQKSSQAPKLLFHYYDKDFNNEADTPDNFQSRRPNTSFCFLDIRSPGLGDTAMYLCATSGVRTQGQGYEQYFGPGTRLTVT.

The chain uses TRBV7-6 and TRBJ1-5; 8 nucleotides match TRBD1. Germline V gene data show CDR1 as SGHVS and CDR2 as FNYEAQ. The trim removed 2 bases at V and 1 base at J, leaving 4 bases unmatched. The CDR3 is 16 amino acids. The CDR3 coding sequence is TGTGCCAGCAGCTTAAGGGCAGGGGGCAGCAATCAGCCCCAGCATTTT. This sequence encodes CASSLRAGGSNQPQHF.

There are a few counts of this clonotype. J is TRBJ1-5 and V is TRBV12-3 or TRBV12-4, with D perhaps matching TRBD1 (5 bases). Between the trimmed V and J ends, which lost 6 bases and 2 bases, there was a span of 8 bases. CDR3 size: 13 residues. Here the CDR3 reads CASRTVGNQPQHF. In DNA form, the CDR3 reads TGTGCCAGCAGGACAGTGGGCAATCAGCCCCAGCATTTT.

The chain uses TRBV5-1 and TRBJ2-5; D not certain. The CDR3 is made up of 14 amino acids. V lost 5 bases, J lost 1 base, and 12 bases lay in between. CDR1 and CDR2 from the germline V gene are SGHRS and YFSETQ. DNA of the CDR3: TGCGCCAGCAGAAAACTGGAAACCCAAGAGACCCAGTACTTC. This sequence encodes CASRKLETQETQYF.

CDR3 coding DNA: TGTGCCAGTGGGACAGGCAGGCCCACTGAAGCTTTCTTT. The encoded protein is CASGTGRPTEAFF. The chain has TRBV19 and TRBJ1-1; 8 bases fit TRBD1. The CDR3 consists of 13 residues. V lost 8 bases and J lost 4; bases outside the gene matches: 6. Germline loops: CDR1 LNHDA, CDR2 SQIVND (reference sequence).

Only a few counts were recorded for this clonotype. The chain carries TRBV20-1 and TRBJ2-5; D is perhaps TRBD1 (6 bases). Germline V gives CDR1 DFQATT, CDR2 SNEGSKA (reference sequence). This CDR3 is 13 amino acids long. V was shortened by 1 base and J by 3 bases, with 9 bases between the two germline ends. CDR3 protein: CSARVQGKETQYF. In DNA form, the CDR3 reads TGCAGTGCTAGAGTACAGGGCAAAGAGACCCAGTACTTC.